The rows below give T cell receptor beta chains drawn from one sample of a study of cytomegalovirus exposure and HLA in healthy donors. Assay: immunoSEQ multiplex PCR; the TCRdb copy retains only in-frame clones and omits some. The repertoire holds around 200,000 clones, with approximately 80% as singletons. The specimen sequenced was PBMCs. These receptors were collected from a boy aged 5-17 years in good health and CMV-seronegative. The CDR3 runs from the conserved cysteine through the conserved F or W. A D gene is named only where the DNA matches it firmly. The size field is filled for only some rows; it gives once, few, many or a size class.

>TRBV10-3|TRBJ2-7|TRBD2|NA
TGTGCCATCAGTGGAAGTAGCGGGAATACCGCTTACGAGCAGTACTTC
CAISGSSGNTAYEQYF
>TRBV4-3|TRBJ1-3|NA|NA
TGCGCCAGCAGCCTAAAGTGGGCACGCTCTGGAAACACCATATATTTT
CASSLKWARSGNTIYF
>TRBV5-1|TRBJ2-1|TRBD1|NA
TGCGCCAGCAGGAATCCGGGACAGCCAAATATTAATGAGCAGTTCTTC
CASRNPGQPNINEQFF
>TRBV7-6|TRBJ2-3|NA|NA
TGTGCCAGCAGCTCGTTAGGGGCTCAGGATACGCAGTATTTT
CASSSLGAQDTQYF
>TRBV10-3|TRBJ1-4|TRBD1|NA
TGTGCCATCAATGACAGGGGCCCTAATGAAAAACTGTTTTTT
CAINDRGPNEKLFF
>TRBV5-6|TRBJ2-1|NA|NA
TGTGCCAGCAGCCCCGAGCAGGGCTCCTACAATGAGCAGTTCTTC
CASSPEQGSYNEQFF
>TRBV6-1|TRBJ2-5|TRBD2|NA
TGTGCCAGCACAAGCGGGAGGGCGGGGGAGACCCAGTACTTC
CASTSGRAGETQYF
>TRBV6-1|TRBJ1-2|NA|NA
TGTGCCAGCAGTGAAATCGAGGGACTCCATGGCTACACCTTC
CASSEIEGLHGYTF
>TRBV11-3|TRBJ1-1|NA|NA
TGTGCCAGCAGCTTAGGTTCTCTGGTAGAGTTGATGAACACTGAAGCTTTCTTT
CASSLGSLVELMNTEAFF
>TRBV19|TRBJ2-1|NA|NA
TGTGCCAGTAGTATATTCGGAGGGGTGGGCAATGAGCAGTTCTTC
CASSIFGGVGNEQFF
>TRBV7-2|TRBJ1-5|NA|NA
TGTGCCAGCAGCTTAGATGTTTTATCTCAGCCCCAGCATTTT
CASSLDVLSQPQHF
>TRBV10-3|TRBJ2-1|NA|NA
TGTGCCATCAGTGAGTCGGGGAGCTCCTACAATGAGCAGTTCTTC
CAISESGSSYNEQFF
>TRBV7-9|TRBJ1-2|TRBD1|NA
TGTGCCAGCAGCCTACCCAGGACAGGGGTCTATGGCTACACCTTC
CASSLPRTGVYGYTF
>TRBV4-1|TRBJ2-3|NA|NA
TGCGCCAGCAGCCAAGTTCAGGGCCAATCGACAGATACGCAGTATTTT
CASSQVQGQSTDTQYF
>TRBV6-1|TRBJ1-5|TRBD1|NA
TGTGCCAGCAGTCTAAGGGACAGTCAGCCCCAGCATTTT
CASSLRDSQPQHF
>TRBV6-1|TRBJ1-3|NA|NA
TGTGCCAGCAGTGGGGCCGGAAACACCATATATTTT
CASSGAGNTIYF
>TRBV19|TRBJ2-5|TRBD1|few
TGTGCCAGTAGTATAGGGGACAGAGAGACCCAGTACTTC
CASSIGDRETQYF
>TRBV4-1|TRBJ1-6|NA|NA
TGCGCCAGCAGCCACCAAACAGGGTTGAATTCACCCCTCCACTTT
CASSHQTGLNSPLHF
>TRBV12-5|TRBJ2-7|TRBD1|NA
TGTGCTAGTGGTTTGGTACGTCCGGGACAGAGCTACGAGCAGTACTTC
CASGLVRPGQSYEQYF
>TRBV27|TRBJ2-2|TRBD2|NA
TGTGCCAGCAGTTCGGGACTAGCGACCGGGGAGCTGTTTTTT
CASSSGLATGELFF
>TRBV6-4|TRBJ2-1|NA|few
TGTGCCAGCAGCGACTCGGAGGACAGCTCCTACAATGAGCAGTTCTTC
CASSDSEDSSYNEQFF
>TRBV7-2|TRBJ2-3|NA|NA
TGTGCCAGCAGCTTACAGGGGAGGGGTAGCACAGATACGCAGTATTTT
CASSLQGRGSTDTQYF
>TRBV9|TRBJ1-2|NA|NA
TGTGCCAGCAGCGTAGACGGCCAGAGCGGTGCCTATGGCTACACCTTC
CASSVDGQSGAYGYTF
>TRBV12-5|TRBJ1-1|NA|NA
TGTGCTAGTGGTTCTACGAACACTGAAGCTTTCTTT
CASGSTNTEAFF
>TRBV6-1|TRBJ2-1|TRBD2|NA
TGTGCCAGCAGAGATAGCGGGGGGGGCAATGAGCAGTTCTTC
CASRDSGGGNEQFF
>TRBV11-2|TRBJ2-5|NA|NA
TGTGCCAGCAGCTATGGACAGCAAGAGACCCAGTACTTC
CASSYGQQETQYF
>TRBV6-5|TRBJ2-7|NA|NA
TGTGCCAGCAGTTACGGGGCGGAGTCGGTATACGAGCAGTACTTC
CASSYGAESVYEQYF
>TRBV11-3|TRBJ2-7|TRBD2|many
TGTGCCAGCAGCTTAGATGCATTAGCGGGGTCTTCCGAGCAGTACTTC
CASSLDALAGSSEQYF
>TRBV30|TRBJ1-1|NA|NA
TGTGCCTGGAGGCGGGCGAACACTGAAGCTTTCTTT
CAWRRANTEAFF
>TRBV5-1|TRBJ2-5|TRBD2|few
TGCGCCAGCAGCGTGGGACTAGCGGGGCTAGAGACCCAGTACTTC
CASSVGLAGLETQYF
>TRBV29-1|TRBJ2-1|TRBD1|NA
TGCAGCGTCGACAGGGGGGCTAATGAGCAGTTCTTC
CSVDRGANEQFF
>TRBV25-1|TRBJ1-1|NA|NA
TGTGCCAGCAGAAGAACAGGTTTGAACACTGAAGCTTTCTTT
CASRRTGLNTEAFF
>TRBV11-2|TRBJ2-3|NA|few
TGTGCCAGCCCAGGGCCCTTCACAGATACGCAGTATTTT
CASPGPFTDTQYF
>TRBV6-5|TRBJ2-3|NA|NA
TGTGCCAGCAGTCAAAACTTGGCAGATACGCAGTATTTT
CASSQNLADTQYF
>TRBV6-5|TRBJ1-2|NA|NA
TGTGCCAGCAGGGGGCTGGGCTATGGCTACACCTTC
CASRGLGYGYTF
>TRBV30|TRBJ1-1|TRBD1|NA
TGTGCCTGGAGTGGGGACAGGGCTGAAGCTTTCTTT
CAWSGDRAEAFF
>TRBV11-2|TRBJ1-3|TRBD1|few
TGTGCCAGCAGCTCCGACAGGGGCTCTGGAAACACCATATATTTT
CASSSDRGSGNTIYF
>TRBV2|TRBJ2-6|NA|NA
TGTGCCAGCAGTGAGATGTACGGCTCTGGGGCCAACGTCCTGACTTTC
CASSEMYGSGANVLTF
>TRBV19|TRBJ1-5|NA|NA
TGTGCCAGTAGTCTCCTAACACGGTCGCAGGGAAAAGGTAGCAATCAGCCCCAGCATTTT
CASSLLTRSQGKGSNQPQHF
>TRBV5-1|TRBJ2-3|TRBD2|NA
TGCGCCAGCAGCTTGGCTACTAGCGGGGGCACAGATACGCAGTATTTT
CASSLATSGGTDTQYF
>TRBV14|TRBJ1-2|TRBD1|few
TGTGCCAGCAGCCGCATCGATAAGGGACAGTTCAACTATGGCTACACCTTC
CASSRIDKGQFNYGYTF
>TRBV11-3|TRBJ1-1|NA|NA
TGTGCCAGCAGCTTAGCCCCCCCCCGTGCTGAAGCTTTCTTT
CASSLAPPRAEAFF
>TRBV5-6|TRBJ1-1|NA|NA
TGTGCCAGCAGCTTGCAATACCTCAGGGGCACAAACACTGAAGCTTTCTTT
CASSLQYLRGTNTEAFF
>TRBV5-1|TRBJ2-2|TRBD1|NA
TGCGCCAGCAGCTCAGGGACAGGGAACAGGATCGGGGAGCTGTTTTTT
CASSSGTGNRIGELFF
>TRBV2|TRBJ2-7|NA|NA
TGTGCCAGAAGGGACACTCAACTTCCCCCCAACGAAGCCGCCTCCTACGAGCAGTACTTC
CARRDTQLPPNEAASYEQYF
>TRBV7-9|TRBJ1-1|NA|NA
TGTGCTACCGCGGTCCCCGAGAACACTGAAGCTTTCTTT
CATAVPENTEAFF
>TRBV5-5|TRBJ1-1|NA|NA
TGTGCCAGCAGCCCCCCCCCGGGCAGGGCCGATAAGAACACTGAAGCTTTCTTT
CASSPPPGRADKNTEAFF
>TRBV9|TRBJ1-5|NA|NA
TGTGCCAGCAGCGTAGCTTGGGGGGGGGACCAGCCCCAGCATTTT
CASSVAWGGDQPQHF
>TRBV9|TRBJ1-6|NA|once
TGTGCCAGCAGCGTTTACAGGGAATCACCCCTCCACTTT
CASSVYRESPLHF
>TRBV7-3|TRBJ2-7|TRBD1|NA
TGTGCCAGCAGCTTTGGGACAGGGGCCTCCTACGAGCAGTACTTC
CASSFGTGASYEQYF